The present T cell receptor (beta chain) was sequenced within a study of cytomegalovirus exposure and HLA in healthy donors. The PCR used 60 Vbeta and 13 Jbeta primers. Assay: immunoSEQ multiplex PCR; the TCRdb copy retains only in-frame clones and omits some. The data hold 90,000 to 120,000 clones, with under 85% observed a single time. CDR3 length equals 14 residues. In germline, CDR1 is LNHNV, CDR2 YYDKDF (reference sequence). V shed 2 bases and J 8 bases; nucleotides not matched to a gene: 8. The sequenced sample was PBMCs. The rearrangement joins TRBV15 to TRBJ1-1, with 7 bases that match TRBD1. This receptor was obtained from a male donor in good health and CMV-seronegative. The CDR3 reads CATSRSRQGLEAFF. The CDR3, as DNA: TGTGCCACCAGCAGAAGTAGACAGGGCCTAGAAGCTTTCTTT.